These 23 T cell receptor beta chains originate from one sample sequenced in a study of T cells in Graves' hyperthyroidism and ophthalmopathy (dated by TCRdb to 2018 to 2020). Libraries were made using multiplex PCR. TCRdb names Illumina HiSeq 2000 as the instrument used. TCR beta CDR3 regions were amplified from RNA transcripts. The first round of RT-PCR for the TCR CDR3 was performed with the HTBI primer set and the Qiagen OneStep RT-PCR kit. TCRdb cleaned the public reads at Q25 with fastp, built clones with MiXCR and kept in-frame beta chains. Identical CDR3 protein sequences are pooled into one entry, listed with their most common genes and DNA. The sample records more than 500,000 distinct CDR3 sequences, 15% to 20% of which are singletons. The ten largest account for approximately 30% of the sample. The sample taken for sequencing was blood. The source is a woman aged 25-40 years with Graves' ophthalmopathy.

The chain employs TRBV28 and TRBJ2-3; D is perhaps TRBD1 or TRBD2 (5 bases each). CDR1 is MDHEN, CDR2 SYDVKM, per germline. The CDR3 is made up of 13 amino acids. Trimming removed 6 bases from V and 7 bases from J, with 14 bases in between. CDR3 sequence: CASRTGTQNTQYF. In DNA form, the CDR3 reads TGTGCCAGCAGAACCGGGACCCAGAATACGCAGTATTTT.

This clonotype was counted between two and nine times. Without the conserved terminal phenylalanine or tryptophan, this CDR3 likely stems from a read error. The chain employs TRBV6-5 and TRBJ2-2; tentatively, D is TRBD1 or TRBD2 (5 bases each). V lost 0 bases and J lost 4, with 15 bases in between. The CDR3 consists of 17 residues. The germline V gene encodes CDR1 MNHEY and CDR2 SVGAGI. CDR3 sequence reads: CASSYSMAGTITGELFL. The CDR3 nucleotides read TGTGCCAGCAGTTACTCGATGGCAGGGACGATCACCGGGGAGCTGTTTCTT.

This clonotype was seen ten or more times. This chain uses TRBV7-3 with TRBJ2-3; 13 nucleotides align to TRBD2. The CDR3 extends over 15 amino acids. The germline V gene encodes CDR1 SGHTA and CDR2 FQGTGA. Trimming took 5 bases from V and 3 from J; bases not matched to a gene: 2. CDR3 in DNA: TGTGCCAGCAGCCGGACTAGCGGGAGAACAGATACGCAGTATTTT. This gives the protein CASSRTSGRTDTQYF.

Only a few counts were recorded for this clonotype. The CDR3: CASSSLASGFPQQETQYF. CDR3 nucleotide sequence: TGTGCCAGCTCATCCTTGGCTAGCGGGTTCCCCCAACAAGAGACCCAGTACTTC. The gene calls are TRBV18 and TRBJ2-5, with 8 bases matching TRBD2. The V segment lost 5 bases and the J segment 2 bases; nucleotides outside the gene matches: 16. Germline assignment: CDR1 KGHSH and CDR2 LQKENI. The CDR3 has 18 residues.

This clonotype came up many times. CDR3 loop: CSARTGPSNQPQHF. The DNA of the CDR3 is TGCAGTGCTAGGACAGGGCCTAGCAATCAGCCCCAGCATTTT. The chain recombines TRBV20-1 with TRBJ1-5, with TRBD1 matching 7 bases. The germline gives CDR1 DFQATT, CDR2 SNEGSKA (reference sequence). CDR3 length: 14 residues. V lost 3 bases to trimming and J lost 0 bases; unmatched junction nucleotides: 2.

The chain combines TRBV11-3 with TRBJ2-1, with 9 bases that match TRBD2. With 4 bases clipped from V and 6 bases from J, the junction kept 10 bases outside the gene matches. This CDR3 has 16 amino acids. The germline CDR1 and CDR2 sequences are SGHNT and YENEEA. CDR3 region: CASSSLLAGVGNEQFF. CDR3 sequence (DNA): TGTGCCAGCAGCTCCCTTTTAGCGGGAGTCGGCAATGAGCAGTTCTTC.

Concerning this clonotype itself: At one boundary the junction diverges from the germline segment, which might be a read error. The rearrangement links TRBV5-1 to TRBJ2-5, with D tentatively TRBD1 (5 bases). CDR3 length equals 14 residues. Germline values: CDR1 SGHRS, CDR2 YFSETQ. The CDR3 region has the DNA TGTGCCAGCAGCTTTCAGGGTATGAAAGAGACCCAGTACTTC. Translated, it gives CASSFQGMKETQYF.

In its sample, this clonotype was seen many times. The chain links TRBV7-3 to TRBJ2-1; 7 bases are a match to TRBD2. The CDR3 has 12 amino acids. CDR1 and CDR2 (germline): SGHTA, FQGTGA. The V gene end was trimmed by 3 bases and the J gene end by 9 bases; junction bases not matched to a gene: 2. Written as DNA, the CDR3 is TGTGCCAGCAGCTTTGGGGGGGGTGAGCAGTTCTTC. It is translated as CASSFGGGEQFF.

A few counts support this clonotype. The V call is TRBV6-1, the J call TRBJ2-1, with TRBD2 identical over 10 bases. The length of the CDR3 is 16 residues. The trim removed 7 bases at V and 5 bases at J, leaving 11 bases unmatched. Germline CDR1 MNHNS, CDR2 SASEGT. The CDR3, as DNA: TGTGCCAGCACTAATCCGAGCGGGAGGGGAGACAATGAGCAGTTCTTC. Its translation is CASTNPSGRGDNEQFF.

This clonotype was seen at least ten times. The chain links TRBV7-2 to TRBJ2-3; possibly TRBD1 or TRBD2 for D (5 bases each). Trimming cost V 3 bases and J 1 base, with 11 bases left between them. Per the germline V gene, CDR1 is SGHTA and CDR2 is FQGNSA. The CDR3 covers 15 residues. The CDR3 sequence is CASSLGVLGTDTQYF. CDR3 nucleotide sequence: TGTGCCAGCAGCTTGGGGGTATTGGGCACAGATACGCAGTATTTT.

This clonotype was detected only a few times. The chain carries TRBV12-5 and TRBJ2-1; weak D call: TRBD1 (6 bases). Germline-derived CDR1 and CDR2 are LGHNT and FRNRAP. V was clipped by 7 bases and J by 4 bases, with 11 bases between them. This CDR3 is built from 13 residues. CDR3 amino acids: CASATDRYNEQFF. Here the CDR3 DNA reads TGTGCTAGTGCCACCGACAGGTACAATGAGCAGTTCTTC.

As for this clonotype: Being one base from a much bigger clone, this may be a read error. The chain has TRBV20-1 and TRBJ2-4; the D call may be TRBD1 or TRBD2 (5 bases each). Germline assignment: CDR1 DFQATT and CDR2 SNEGSKA (reference sequence). The CDR3 runs to 14 residues. CDR3 residues: CGAGGRTAKNIQYF. CDR3 nucleotide sequence: TGCGGTGCTGGGGGACGGACAGCCAAAAACATTCAGTACTTC.

There are many counts of this clonotype. The J gene is TRBJ2-5, the V gene TRBV2, with D possibly matching TRBD1 (5 bases). Trimming removed 7 bases from V and 8 bases from J, with 26 bases in between. The length of the CDR3 is 16 residues. Looked up from germline, CDR1 is SNHLY and CDR2 is FYNNEI. CDR3 sequence: CASTESGDRQFYTQYF. The CDR3 region has the DNA TGTGCCAGCACAGAGAGTGGAGACAGACAATTTTACACCCAGTACTTC.

The sample holds many counts of this clonotype. This chain joins TRBV9 and TRBJ2-1, with 12 bases lining up with TRBD2. Germline loops: CDR1 SGDLS, CDR2 YYNGEE. The CDR3 is 17 amino acids. V shed 2 bases and J 5 bases; nucleotides not matched to a gene: 8. CDR3 protein: CASSVSPGLAGHNEQFF. The CDR3 DNA follows: TGTGCCAGCAGCGTTTCACCGGGACTAGCGGGTCACAATGAGCAGTTCTTC.

The V and J genes are TRBV18 and TRBJ2-2; no definite D call. V lost 2 bases and J lost 2, with 9 bases in between. The CDR3 is 15 residues long. Germline CDR1 and CDR2: KGHSH and LQKENI. The CDR3 sequence is CASSPIPENTGELFF. In DNA, the CDR3 is TGTGCCAGCTCACCAATCCCAGAAAACACCGGGGAGCTGTTTTTT.

This clonotype has at least ten counts. The chain is built from TRBV30 and TRBJ1-4, with D uncertain. Germline CDR1 and CDR2: GTSNPN and SVGIG (reference sequence). V was clipped by 7 bases and J by 0 bases, with 9 bases between them. The CDR3 is 13 amino acids. The CDR3 region is CASTQTTNEKLFF. The CDR3 nucleotides read TGTGCCTCCACGCAGACAACTAATGAAAAACTGTTTTTT.

At least ten counts were recorded for this clonotype. The gene calls are TRBV7-2 and TRBJ2-7; D ambiguous. Germline CDR1 and CDR2: SGHTA and FQGNSA. There are 14 residues in the CDR3. Trimming stripped 5 bases from V and 0 bases from J, with 11 bases between. The CDR3 nucleotides read TGTGCCAGCAGCCAAGGCGGCTACTCCTACGAGCAGTACTTC. As protein: CASSQGGYSYEQYF. Full variable domain (missing parts from reference TRBV7-2 and TRBJ2-7): GAGVSQSPSNKVTEKGKDVELRCDPISGHTALYWYRQSLGQGLEFLIYFQGNSAPDKSGLPSDRFSAERTGGSVSTLTIQRTQQEDSAVYLCASSQGGYSYEQYFGPGTRLTVT.

Details on this clonotype: Possible read error: a much larger clone is one base away. The genes are TRBV30 and TRBJ1-4; D is ambiguous. Germline values: CDR1 GTSNPN, CDR2 SVGIG (reference sequence). The CDR3 consists of 15 residues. The CDR3 DNA follows: TGTGCCTGGAGTGACCTATTATCAACTAATGAAAAACTGGTTTTT. Protein sequence: CAWSDLLSTNEKLVF.

This clonotype was seen ten or more times. The CDR3 region is CASRSQGMAEAFF. The CDR3 DNA reads as TGTGCCAGCAGGTCGCAGGGAATGGCTGAAGCTTTCTTT. J is TRBJ1-1 and V is TRBV12-3 or TRBV12-4; a weak D match, TRBD1 (5 bases). Trimming cost V 6 bases and J 6 bases, with 14 bases left between them. The CDR3 loop spans 13 amino acids.

This clonotype was observed many times. The rearrangement uses TRBV30 and TRBJ2-5, with 11 bases fitting TRBD2. The CDR3 length is 15 residues. The V gene's germline CDR1 is GTSNPN and CDR2 SVGIG (reference sequence). The V segment lost 2 bases and the J segment 1 base; nucleotides outside the gene matches: 3. The CDR3 loop is CAWSKGTSGQETQYF. CDR3 in DNA: TGTGCCTGGAGTAAAGGGACTAGCGGCCAAGAGACCCAGTACTTC.

This clonotype turned up a few times. The chain links TRBV6-2 or TRBV6-3 to TRBJ2-1; D tentatively reads TRBD1 or TRBD2 (5 bases each). The CDR3 totals 14 residues. Trimming stripped 5 bases from V and 3 bases from J, with 11 bases between. Germline V gives CDR1 MNHEY, CDR2 SVGEGT. The CDR3 DNA reads as TGTGCCAGCAGTGGGGACGGAGACTACAATGAGCAGTTCTTC. Its protein product is CASSGDGDYNEQFF.

This clonotype came up many times. The rearrangement links TRBV18 to TRBJ2-5, with D possibly being TRBD1 (6 bases). Germline CDR1 and CDR2: KGHSH and LQKENI. Between the trimmed V and J ends, which lost 6 bases and 2 bases, there was a span of 13 bases. The CDR3 covers 14 residues. Here the CDR3 reads CASSPADRQETQYF. The CDR3 DNA is TGTGCCAGCTCGCCGGCGGACAGACAAGAGACCCAGTACTTC.

The gene calls are TRBV2 and TRBJ2-3; 14 positions match TRBD2. The CDR3 runs 17 residues. CDR1 is SNHLY, CDR2 FYNNEI, per germline. V shed 2 bases, J shed 3 bases, and the junction held 4 bases outside the gene matches. The CDR3 loop reads CASSELGTSGRTDTQYF. The CDR3 coding sequence is TGTGCCAGCAGTGAATTAGGGACTAGCGGGAGAACAGATACGCAGTATTTT.